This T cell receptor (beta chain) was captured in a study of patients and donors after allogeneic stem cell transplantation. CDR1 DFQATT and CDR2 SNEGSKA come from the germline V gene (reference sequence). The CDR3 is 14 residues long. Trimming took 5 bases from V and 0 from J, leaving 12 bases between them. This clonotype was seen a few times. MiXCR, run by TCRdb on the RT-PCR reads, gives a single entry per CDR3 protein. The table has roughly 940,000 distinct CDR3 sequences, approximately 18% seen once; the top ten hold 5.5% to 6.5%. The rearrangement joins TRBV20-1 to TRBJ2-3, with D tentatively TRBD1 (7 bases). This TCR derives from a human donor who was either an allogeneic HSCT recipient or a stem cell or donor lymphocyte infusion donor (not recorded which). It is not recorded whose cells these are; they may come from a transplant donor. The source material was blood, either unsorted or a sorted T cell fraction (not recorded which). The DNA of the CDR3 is TGCAGTGCTGACAGGGACTCGAGCACAGATACGCAGTATTTT. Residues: CSADRDSSTDTQYF.